A single sample gave rise to the 12 T cell receptor beta chains below, sequenced in a study of shared clonotypes between healthy human individuals. Some clones are missing from TCRdb's copy, which holds only in-frame ones; the method was immunoSEQ multiplex PCR. The top ten clones hold 9.5% to 15% of a sample with hundreds of thousands of clones, around 78% of them seen once. Material for sequencing was PBMCs. Source of these receptors: a woman aged 40-49 years in good health. Some clones in this sample may be carry-over from other donors' samples.

V usage is TRBV15 and J usage is TRBJ2-2; D not certain. V lost 0 bases, J lost 0 bases, and 8 bases lay in between. The CDR3 is 16 amino acids. The germline gives CDR1 LNHNV, CDR2 YYDKDF (reference sequence). The CDR3 sequence is CATSRDNQANTGELFF. Here the CDR3 DNA reads TGTGCCACCAGCAGAGATAACCAGGCGAACACCGGGGAGCTGTTTTTT.

This chain links TRBV9 with TRBJ2-1; D possibly uses TRBD1 or TRBD2 (5 bases each). The CDR3 contains 16 residues. Germline loops: CDR1 SGDLS, CDR2 YYNGEE. V dropped 4 bases and J dropped 3 bases, with 17 bases sitting between them. As DNA, the CDR3 is TGTGCCAGCAGCTTAACGGGGCAACCCAACTACAATGAGCAGTTCTTC. Its protein is CASSLTGQPNYNEQFF.

The J gene is TRBJ2-2, the V gene TRBV27; 10 nucleotides align to TRBD2. Germline V lookup: CDR1 MNHEY, CDR2 SMNVEV (reference sequence). The trim removed 1 base at V and 6 bases at J, leaving 5 bases unmatched. The CDR3 has 16 amino acids. The CDR3 protein is CASSLWASGSAGELFF. The CDR3 DNA follows: TGTGCCAGCAGTTTATGGGCTAGCGGGAGTGCCGGGGAGCTGTTTTTT.

Notes on this clone: With a far larger clone one base away, a read error is the likely cause. This sequence joins TRBV27 and TRBJ2-5; tentatively, D is TRBD2 (5 bases). The J call is uncertain, as TRBJ2-7 better fits the DNA end. The germline CDR1 and CDR2 sequences are MNHEY and SMNVEV (reference sequence). The CDR3 consists of 13 residues. CDR3 protein: CASNLSAAYEQYF. As DNA, the CDR3 is TGTGCCAGCAATTTATCAGCGGCCTACGAGCAGTACTTC.

The chain employs TRBV18 and TRBJ1-1; D may be TRBD1 (6 bases). The CDR3 has 14 amino acids. From germline, CDR1 is KGHSH and CDR2 LQKENI. V lost 4 bases to trimming and J lost 0 bases, with 9 bases between them. CDR3: CASSQGHLNTEAFF. The CDR3, as DNA: TGTGCCAGCTCACAGGGACATCTGAACACTGAAGCTTTCTTT.

The rearrangement links TRBV6-1 to TRBJ1-2, with D perhaps TRBD1 (5 bases). From germline, CDR1 is MNHNS and CDR2 SASEGT. Deletions cut 6 bases from V and 7 bases from J, with 18 bases between. This CDR3 has 14 residues. For the CDR3, the DNA is TGTGCCAGCAGCACCGAGGGGCAGAGGGCTGGCTACACCTTC. Amino acid sequence: CASSTEGQRAGYTF.

V usage is TRBV20-1 and J usage is TRBJ2-3; D is unclear. Germline CDR1 DFQATT, CDR2 SNEGSKA (reference sequence). This CDR3 region has 11 residues. V was pared by 6 bases and J by 6 bases, with 10 bases between. CDR3 bases: TGCAGTGCCAATAGTGGGGATACGCAGTATTTT. Translated: CSANSGDTQYF.

The V call is TRBV12-1, the J call TRBJ1-2; TRBD1, the D gene given by the table, was not confirmed from the DNA. TRBV12-1 is listed as a pseudogene. CDR3 length: 14 residues. CDR3 residues: CASSSNDRRLGYTF. CDR3 bases: TGTGCCAGCAGCTCAAATGACAGGAGGCTTGGCTACACCTTC.

This chain connects TRBV27 to TRBJ1-1; D is perhaps TRBD1 (5 bases). Germline lookup yields CDR1 MNHEY and CDR2 SMNVEV (reference sequence). V lost 5 bases and J 7 bases, leaving 17 bases between the germline ends. The CDR3 length is 14 residues. CDR3 sequence (DNA): TGTGCCAGCAGTCCATGGCACAGGCCCTATGAAGCTTTCTTT. Its translation is CASSPWHRPYEAFF.

As regards this clone: The same CDR3 can be traced to other DNA sequences in this sample. The chain joins TRBV6-4 to TRBJ2-2; unclear D gene. CDR3 length: 12 amino acids. In germline, CDR1 is MRHNA, CDR2 SNTAGT. The V gene lost 5 bases and the J gene lost 0 bases, with 1 base spanning the gap. DNA for the CDR3: TGTGCCAGCAGTCCGAACACCGGGGAGCTGTTTTTT. Translating it yields CASSPNTGELFF.

J is TRBJ1-5 and V is TRBV7-2, with TRBD1 identical over 9 bases. Germline V gives CDR1 SGHTA, CDR2 FQGNSA. J was trimmed by 7 bases and V by 5 bases; bases with no gene match: 9. This CDR3 has 15 amino acids. CDR3 sequence (DNA): TGTGCCAGCAGCGCTACAGGGGGCGGTCAACAGCCCCAGCATTTT. Its translation is CASSATGGGQQPQHF. Combining the CDR3 with reference TRBV7-2 and TRBJ1-5 gives the whole variable domain GAGVSQSPSNKVTEKGKDVELRCDPISGHTALYWYRQSLGQGLEFLIYFQGNSAPDKSGLPSDRFSAERTGGSVSTLTIQRTQQEDSAVYLCASSATGGGQQPQHFGDGTRLSIL.

This chain uses TRBV5-4 with TRBJ2-4, with TRBD1 as a possible D gene (6 bases). Germline assignment: CDR1 SGHNT and CDR2 YYREEE (reference sequence). The CDR3 length is 13 residues. V lost 1 base to trimming and J lost 9 bases, with 11 bases between them. CDR3 loop: CASSLSGVGIQYF. CDR3 nucleotide sequence: TGTGCCAGCAGCTTGTCAGGGGTGGGCATTCAGTACTTC.